A selection of T cell receptor beta chains follows, all from one sample in a study of CD8 T cells in ankylosing spondylitis. TCRdb independently ran MiXCR on the 5' RACE reads; one entry per CDR3 protein. The sample contains some 130,000 distinct CDR3 sequences, about 6.7% of which appear only once. Sequencing input: blood, either unsorted or a sorted T cell fraction (not recorded which). The source of these receptors is a female donor with ankylosing spondylitis or in good health (not recorded which). The CDR3 runs from the conserved cysteine through the conserved F or W. The order of the fields is D gene, V gene, clone size, J gene, CDR3 DNA, CDR3 protein. A D gene is named only where the DNA matches it firmly. The size of a clone is reported for some rows only, either as once, few or many, or as a class for expanded clones.

>NA|TRBV20-1|many|TRBJ1-1
TGCAGTGCCAGCCCCGGGGACTGGGGCCGAATCACTGAAGCTTTCTTT
CSASPGDWGRITEAFF
>TRBD2|TRBV6-5|many|TRBJ2-3
TGTGCCAGCAGTTTGACTAGCGGGGGGGCAGATACGCAGTATTTT
CASSLTSGGADTQYF
>NA|TRBV3-1|many|TRBJ1-5
TGTGCCAGCAGCCAGGGGGTCAATCAGCCCCAGCATTTT
CASSQGVNQPQHF
>TRBD1|TRBV7-8|many|TRBJ1-2
TGTGCCAGCAGCCTTGGGGACAGGCGGTGGGATGGCTACACCTTC
CASSLGDRRWDGYTF
>NA|TRBV6-2/TRBV6-3|many|TRBJ1-5
TGTGCCAGCAGTTCCTCAGGGAGGGACAGCAATCAGCCCCAGCATTTT
CASSSSGRDSNQPQHF
>NA|TRBV7-2|NA|TRBJ2-5
TGTGCCAGCAGCTTATGGGGTCTTGTCAGGTCGGGAGAGACCCAGTACTTC
CASSLWGLVRSGETQYF
>TRBD1|TRBV4-1|many|TRBJ1-5
TGCGCCAGCAGCCAAGATTTGACAGGGAGGCAGCCCCAGCATTTT
CASSQDLTGRQPQHF
>TRBD1|TRBV7-2|many|TRBJ1-6
TGTGCCAGCAGCACCCGACAGGGTTATAATTCACCCCTCCACTTT
CASSTRQGYNSPLHF
>NA|TRBV5-1|many|TRBJ2-7
TGCGCCAGCAGCTTGGTGGGATACGAGCAGTACTTC
CASSLVGYEQYF
>TRBD1|TRBV5-1|many|TRBJ1-1
TGCGCCAGCAGCCTCAAGGGACAGCCGAACACTGAAGCTTTCTTT
CASSLKGQPNTEAFF
>NA|TRBV11-1|many|TRBJ1-5
TGTGCCAGCCAAATGGCGGGGCCGGGGCAGCCCCAGCATTTT
CASQMAGPGQPQHF
>TRBD1|TRBV12-3/TRBV12-4|NA|TRBJ1-4
TGTGCCAGCAGTTTAGGAGGACAGGGGGGGGCAAAACTGTTTTTT
CASSLGGQGGAKLFF
>NA|TRBV18|many|TRBJ2-7
TGTGCCAGCTCACCTTGGCCTCTTTACCCTTACGAGCAGTACTTC
CASSPWPLYPYEQYF
>NA|TRBV25-1|many|TRBJ1-1
TGTGCCAGCACTCCGACAGCCATGAACACTGAAGCTTTCTTT
CASTPTAMNTEAFF
>TRBD2|TRBV20-1|many|TRBJ2-2
TGCAGTGCCCGCGGGTCGGTAGCGGGGTTTACCGGGGAGCTGTTTTTT
CSARGSVAGFTGELFF
>NA|TRBV6-5|many|TRBJ1-1
TGTGCCAGCAGTTCGCGGGCCCTTCAAAACACTGAAGCTTTCTTT
CASSSRALQNTEAFF
>NA|TRBV10-3|many|TRBJ1-1
TGTGCCATCAGATTAACAGGGAGCACTGAAGCTTTCTTT
CAIRLTGSTEAFF
>NA|TRBV29-1|NA|TRBJ1-1
TGCAGCGTTGAAGCGGGCAACGCTGAAGCTTTCTTT
CSVEAGNAEAFF
>TRBD1|TRBV2|NA|TRBJ2-1
TGTGCCAGCAGTGTGGGCGGACAGGGCCCCTACAATGAGCAGTTCTTC
CASSVGGQGPYNEQFF
>NA|TRBV5-1|many|TRBJ2-5
TGCGCCAGCAGACAACAGGGCGTGACGGAGACCCAGTACTTC
CASRQQGVTETQYF
>NA|TRBV12-3/TRBV12-4|many|TRBJ2-3
TGTGCCAGCAGACCTCAATTAATTGATACGCAGTATTTT
CASRPQLIDTQYF
>TRBD1|TRBV29-1|many|TRBJ1-2
TGCAGCGTTGATACGTTCGGACAGGGGAGTGGCTACACCTTC
CSVDTFGQGSGYTF
>TRBD1|TRBV4-1|many|TRBJ1-4
TGCGCCAGCAGCCGCTTGGGACAGGGAGTTGAAAAACTGTTTTTT
CASSRLGQGVEKLFF
>TRBD1|TRBV5-6|many|TRBJ1-1
TGTGCCAGCAGCTTGAAGGACAGGGAGGAAGCTTTCTTT
CASSLKDREEAFF
>NA|TRBV5-6|many|TRBJ2-2
TGTGCCAGCAGCCCTGGTCCACAGGAAGCCACCGGGGAGCTGTTTTTT
CASSPGPQEATGELFF
>NA|TRBV12-3/TRBV12-4|many|TRBJ2-1
TGTGCCAGCAGTTTAGCGGGGAACCCCTACAATGAGCAGTTCTTC
CASSLAGNPYNEQFF
>NA|TRBV6-1|many|TRBJ2-3
TGTGCCAGCAGTGATTCGTTCACAGATACGCAGTATTTT
CASSDSFTDTQYF
>NA|TRBV15|many|TRBJ2-7
TGTGCCACCAGCAGAGATCTATTAAGGGGCTCCGAGCAGTACTTC
CATSRDLLRGSEQYF
>NA|TRBV5-1|many|TRBJ2-3
TGCGCCACCTCTTCCAACCCGGCAGATACGCAGTATTTT
CATSSNPADTQYF
>NA|TRBV12-3/TRBV12-4|many|TRBJ1-5
TGTGCCAGCAGTCCCTCCCCCTCTCAGCCCCAGCATTTT
CASSPSPSQPQHF
>TRBD2|TRBV6-5|many|TRBJ2-3
TGTGCCAGCAGATTAGCGGGGCAAAGCACAGATACGCAGTATTTT
CASRLAGQSTDTQYF
>NA|TRBV7-8|many|TRBJ1-4
TGTGCCAGCAGCTTAGCCGAGGGGCAGGGGAATGAAAAACTGTTTTTT
CASSLAEGQGNEKLFF